This TCR beta chain was captured in a study of T-cell reconstitution after alpha-beta-depleted transplantation in children. This clonotype was detected a few times. TCRbeta library construction was performed incorporating unique molecular identifiers. TCRdb called the PCR reads again in MiXCR, with one record for every CDR3 protein. Here the sample spans 300,000 to 400,000 distinct CDR3 sequences, 13% being singletons. The TCR sequence derives from a human donor who donated a stem cell graft to a child with Fanconi anemia. The starting material was PBMCs, obtained from the stem cell graft.

The DNA of the CDR3 is TGTGCCAGCAGGGCGGGACAGGGTGTCACAGAGACCCAGTACTTC. Amino acids: CASRAGQGVTETQYF. The V call is TRBV25-1, the J call TRBJ2-5; TRBD1 agrees at 9 bases. The CDR3 loop spans 15 amino acids. The germline V gene has CDR1 MGHDK and CDR2 SYGVNS. The V gene end was trimmed by 6 bases and the J gene end by 4 bases; junction bases not matched to a gene: 9.